This paragraph covers one TCR beta chain sequence. Its specificity is unknown. This specimen comes from a study of PD-1 blockade in classical Hodgkin lymphoma. Study conclusions and caveats: Relapsed/refractory patients reportedly had the lowest baseline TCR diversity, below newly diagnosed patients, who were below healthy donors. It was CD4+ TCR diversity, not CD8+, that rose significantly by C4D1.

Time point reported: cycle 4 day 1 (C4D1), after 5 to 7 weeks of nivolumab. Each of the patients experienced relapse following autologous stem cell transplantation, and their brentuximab vedotin exposure differed. Profiled with immunoSEQ multiplex PCR; TCRdb holds only in-frame clones, not every one. The table has tens of thousands of clones, over 75% seen once; the top ten hold over 35%. The ends lost 7 bases at V and 4 bases at J; junction bases unmatched: 10. The germline V gene has CDR1 SGHNT and CDR2 YYREEE (reference sequence). CDR3 size: 14 residues. The chain employs TRBV5-4 and TRBJ1-2; the match to TRBD1 covers 7 bases. The receptor was derived from a human donor with classical Hodgkin lymphoma. Sequenced here: peripheral blood mononuclear cells (PBMCs), sampled before the fourth cycle of nivolumab. CDR3 in DNA: TGTGCCAGCGGGACCGGGACAGCGCTCTATGGCTACACCTTC. It codes for CASGTGTALYGYTF. Full variable domain (remainder filled in from reference TRBV5-4 and TRBJ1-2): ETGVTQSPTHLIKTRGQQVTLRCSSQSGHNTVSWYQQALGQGPQFIFQYYREEENGRGNFPPRFSGLQFPNYSSELNVNALELDDSALYLCASGTGTALYGYTFGSGTRLTVV.